This TCR beta chain was sequenced in a study of cytomegalovirus exposure and HLA in healthy donors. Looking at the study overall: Roughly 180 million T cells yielded 100 million to 130 million unique TCR beta sequences, as an earlier analysis found. Study-level results: Generally TCR sequences proved uncommon, though certain public TCRs appeared in numerous donors. Excluded: some indistinguishable V segments such as TRBV6-2 and TRBV6-3. With later analysis, a missense DCLRE1C variant became linked to TCR beta V- and J-gene trimming.

The CDR3 extends over 12 amino acids. Trimming took off 6 bases at V and 8 bases at J, with 11 bases between the two ends. Germline-derived CDR1 and CDR2 are MNHNY and SVGAGI (reference sequence). Concerning this clone itself: As yet, its antigen is unknown.

The PCR ran on 60 Vbeta and 13 Jbeta primers. The data were produced by immunoSEQ multiplex PCR, yet TCRdb's version contains in-frame clones alone and is incomplete. The sample holds 120,000 or so clones, approximately 80% seen once. The V call is TRBV6-6, the J call TRBJ2-1; D might be TRBD2 (5 bases). Sequenced: PBMCs. The sequence was obtained from a man aged 25-40 years in good health and CMV-seropositive. CDR3 sequence reads: CASSPHGDEQFF. For the CDR3, the DNA is TGTGCCAGCAGCCCCCACGGGGATGAGCAGTTCTTC.